This entry concerns a single TCR beta chain. Its antigen remains unknown. The method was immunoSEQ multiplex PCR; TCRdb's version includes in-frame clones alone and lacks a portion of them. In the table there are about 88,000 clones, approximately 89% of which are singletons. These data are taken from a study of graft-versus-host responses after intestinal transplantation. The source material was unstimulated CD4+ T cells sorted from spleen or lymph node cells, sampled before transplant. This clonotype was sampled from a human donor who was the organ donor for an intestinal transplant.

The chain's CDR3 is CASSDPYSGGAGDTQYF. In DNA form, the CDR3 reads TGTGCCAGCAGTGACCCATATAGCGGGGGGGCGGGAGATACGCAGTATTTT. This sequence joins TRBV6-4 and TRBJ2-3, with TRBD2 matching over 11 bases. The CDR3 is 17 amino acids. Trimming removed 2 bases from V and 5 bases from J; junction bases left unmatched: 9. Germline CDR1 reads MRHNA; CDR2 reads SNTAGT.